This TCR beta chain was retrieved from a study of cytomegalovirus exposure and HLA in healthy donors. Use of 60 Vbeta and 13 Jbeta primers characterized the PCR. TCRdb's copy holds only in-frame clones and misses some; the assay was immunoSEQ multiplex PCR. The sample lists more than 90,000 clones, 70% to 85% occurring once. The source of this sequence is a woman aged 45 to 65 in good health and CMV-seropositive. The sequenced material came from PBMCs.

CDR3 sequence reads: CASSLFRQDTGELFF. CDR3 nucleotides: TGTGCCAGCAGTTTGTTCAGGCAGGACACCGGGGAGCTGTTTTTT. The J gene is TRBJ2-2, the V gene TRBV27; D is uncertain. The CDR3 extends over 15 amino acids. The V end was cut by 3 bases, the J end by 3 bases, with 11 bases between. CDR1 is MNHEY and CDR2 is SMNVEV in the germline V gene (reference sequence).